The 16 T cell receptor beta chains in this list originate from one sample, sequenced in a study of early T cells in non-severe SARS-CoV-2 infection. Using its own MiXCR run on the 5' RACE reads, TCRdb lists one record per CDR3 protein. In the table there are under 85,000 distinct CDR3 sequences, approximately 13% of which are singletons. The sample was whole blood. Source of these receptors: an adult who was a healthcare worker with PCR-confirmed SARS-CoV-2 infection or an uninfected control (not recorded which).

The V call is TRBV5-1, the J call TRBJ2-1, with TRBD2 matching over 8 bases. In germline, CDR1 is SGHRS, CDR2 YFSETQ. This CDR3 has 16 residues. Trimming cost V 0 bases and J 4 bases; bases outside gene matches: 6. The CDR3 DNA is TGCGCCAGCAGCTTGGCGGGGGGGCCGGATTACAATGAGCAGTTCTTC. Amino acid sequence: CASSLAGGPDYNEQFF.

This rearrangement joins TRBV20-1 to TRBJ2-3; weak D call: TRBD1 (6 bases). V lost 6 bases to trimming and J lost 6 bases, with 19 bases between them. Germline V gene sequence: CDR1 DFQATT, CDR2 SNEGSKA (reference sequence). The CDR3 covers 14 residues. Here the CDR3 reads CSALRPQGPDTQYF. The CDR3 coding sequence is TGCAGTGCGTTAAGACCCCAGGGGCCCGATACGCAGTATTTT.

Comments on this clonotype: A read error may explain this, as a much larger clone is one base away. The chain is built from TRBV11-2 and TRBJ1-1; D remains ambiguous. The germline V and J ends were trimmed by 7 bases and 1 base, with 13 bases remaining between them. CDR3 length: 14 amino acids. Germline assignment: CDR1 SGHAT and CDR2 FQNNGV. CDR3 nucleotides: TGTGCCAGCACCGGGCTTAGAGGGAACACTGAAGCTTTCTTT. The encoded protein is CASTGLRGNTEAFF.

The CDR3 nucleotides are TGTGCCAGCAGCTTAGTGAGCGGGAGTATCTCAGATACGCAGTATTTT. It yields the protein CASSLVSGSISDTQYF. The rearrangement uses TRBV7-2 and TRBJ2-3; 8 bases fit TRBD2. V lost 1 base and J lost 4; bases outside the gene matches: 7. The CDR3 covers 16 residues. CDR1 is SGHTA, CDR2 FQGNSA, per germline.

This clonotype was detected only a few times. The chain employs TRBV7-2 and TRBJ2-3, with D unclear. The CDR3 totals 15 residues. Between the trimmed V and J ends, which lost 1 base and 2 bases, there was a span of 10 bases. From germline, CDR1 is SGHTA and CDR2 FQGNSA. The CDR3 nucleotides read TGTGCCAGCAGCTTAGGGCAGATGGCCACAGATACGCAGTATTTT. The encoded protein is CASSLGQMATDTQYF.

Ten or more counts support this clonotype. The chain couples TRBV3-1 to TRBJ2-5; either TRBD1 or TRBD2 may supply D (5 bases each). The V end lost 8 bases, the J end lost 4 bases, and 17 bases lay between the germline ends. The germline gives CDR1 LGHDT, CDR2 YNNKEL (reference sequence). This CDR3 contains 14 residues. CDR3 nucleotide sequence: TGTGCCAGCGCCACGTTAAGTGGGGGAGAGACCCAGTACTTC. This gives the protein CASATLSGGETQYF.

This clonotype was found many times. This sequence joins TRBV11-2 and TRBJ1-2; tentative D call: TRBD1 (5 bases). From germline, CDR1 is SGHAT and CDR2 FQNNGV. The CDR3 loop spans 13 amino acids. Trimming left V 1 base short and J 8 bases short, with 11 bases between. The CDR3 DNA is TGTGCCAGCAGCTTAGTTTCACAGGCGGGCTACACCTTC. Protein product: CASSLVSQAGYTF.

This clonotype was detected many times. The chain joins TRBV12-3 or TRBV12-4 to TRBJ2-7; D gene ambiguous. Trimming pared 1 base from V and 9 bases from J, leaving 19 bases between. The CDR3 runs 15 residues. In DNA form, the CDR3 reads TGTGCCAGCAGTTTAGAGGGAACATACCAAGGAGTGCAGTACTTC. Translation gives CASSLEGTYQGVQYF.

This clonotype occurred a few times. The chain joins TRBV4-1 to TRBJ2-3; D remains unclear. This CDR3 is 13 amino acids long. Germline V gene lookup returns CDR1 MGHRA and CDR2 YSYEKL. Trimming removed 1 base at V and 6 bases at J, with 8 bases between. In DNA, the CDR3 is TGCGCCAGCAGCCAAGTCGTTTTGGATACGCAGTATTTT. Amino acids: CASSQVVLDTQYF.

This clonotype was detected a few times. This rearrangement joins TRBV29-1 to TRBJ1-1; no reliable D call. CDR3 length equals 12 residues. V was clipped by 4 bases and J by 3 bases, with 9 bases between them. Germline V gene lookup returns CDR1 SQVTM and CDR2 ANQGSEA. The CDR3 here is CSVGTSYTEAFF. The CDR3 nucleotides read TGCAGCGTTGGGACGTCGTACACTGAAGCTTTCTTT.

At least ten counts were recorded for this clonotype. The V call is TRBV29-1, the J call TRBJ2-1, with 13 bases lining up with TRBD2. After removal of 4 bases from V and 4 bases from J, the junction contained 4 bases not matched to a gene. The V gene's germline CDR1 is SQVTM and CDR2 ANQGSEA. This CDR3 is built from 15 residues. CDR3 nucleotides: TGCAGCGTTGGCGGACTAGCGGGAGTATACAATGAGCAGTTCTTC. Its translation is CSVGGLAGVYNEQFF.

This sequence joins TRBV18 and TRBJ2-2; 11 bases fit TRBD2. The CDR3 covers 17 residues. Germline CDR1 KGHSH, CDR2 LQKENI. J gave up 10 bases and V 3 bases, and 13 bases lay outside the gene matches. The chain's CDR3 is CASSPYYLAGGTAELFF. CDR3 sequence (DNA): TGTGCCAGCTCACCCTACTATCTAGCGGGGGGAACGGCGGAGCTGTTTTTT.

The chain has TRBV20-1 and TRBJ1-1, with 7 bases lining up with TRBD1. V was clipped by 0 bases and J by 4 bases; unmatched bases: 5. The CDR3 extends over 14 amino acids. CDR1 is DFQATT and CDR2 is SNEGSKA in the germline V gene (reference sequence). Written as DNA, the CDR3 is TGCAGTGCTAGAGATTGGCAGGGGGGCACTGAAGCTTTCTTT. Translating gives CSARDWQGGTEAFF.

This clonotype was observed a handful of times. The V call is TRBV2, the J call TRBJ2-1, with TRBD2 identical over 14 bases. CDR1 and CDR2 from the germline V gene are SNHLY and FYNNEI. V lost 1 base and J lost 0; bases outside the gene matches: 2. The CDR3 has 18 residues. The CDR3 DNA is TGTGCCAGCAGTGAAGGAGGACTAGCGGGAGGCTCCTACAATGAGCAGTTCTTC. It codes for CASSEGGLAGGSYNEQFF.

This clonotype was observed a few times. The chain combines TRBV7-2 with TRBJ2-3; D remains unclear. The ends were cut back, 2 bases at V and 2 bases at J, with 5 bases in the middle. There are 13 residues in the CDR3. Germline V gene lookup returns CDR1 SGHTA and CDR2 FQGNSA. The DNA of the CDR3 is TGTGCCAGCAGCTTATACTTCACAGATACGCAGTATTTT. It encodes CASSLYFTDTQYF.

The CDR3 loop reads CASSSQAKTTEAFF. Here the CDR3 DNA reads TGTGCCAGCAGTTCCCAAGCGAAGACCACTGAAGCTTTCTTT. This chain connects TRBV28 to TRBJ1-1; D gene unclear. This CDR3 is built from 14 residues. Trimming removed 4 bases at V and 4 bases at J, with 13 bases between. Per the germline V gene, CDR1 is MDHEN and CDR2 is SYDVKM.